These 24 T cell receptor beta chains were sequenced from one sample in a study of breast tumors, draining lymph nodes, adjacent tissues. Breast cancer patients provided tissue from their axillary draining lymph nodes. TCRdb independently ran MiXCR on the multiplex PCR reads; one entry per CDR3 protein. The table has 150,000 to 200,000 distinct CDR3 sequences, approximately 30% seen once; the top ten hold 4.3%. The source material was axillary lymph node tissue. The receptor source for this set is a female donor with breast cancer. Some clones in this sample may be carry-over from other donors' samples.

This clonotype appeared a few times. It may be a read error: a sequence one base away is much more abundant. The gene calls are TRBV7-2 and TRBJ2-7; 7 positions agree with TRBD1. Germline V CDR1 and CDR2: SGHTA, FQGNSA. The CDR3 loop spans 17 amino acids. CDR3 loop: CASSFKGTARRTYQQYF. In nucleotides, the CDR3 is TGTGCCAGCAGCTTTAAGGGGACAGCCCGGAGGACCTACCAGCAGTACTTC.

The chain has TRBV7-2 and TRBJ2-1; D remains ambiguous. The CDR3 runs to 14 residues. CDR1 SGHTA and CDR2 FQGNSA come from the germline V gene. V was shortened by 1 base and J by 9 bases, with 13 bases between the two germline ends. CDR3 in amino acids: CTSSLGQWSSEQFF. The CDR3 bases are TGTACCAGCAGCTTAGGGCAGTGGTCGAGTGAGCAGTTCTTC.

This clonotype was recorded a few times. V and J are TRBV6-6 and TRBJ2-1; 7 bases agree with TRBD2. This CDR3 has 15 amino acids. The germline V gene encodes CDR1 MNHNY and CDR2 SVGAGI (reference sequence). V lost 3 bases and J lost 6; bases outside the gene matches: 8. The CDR3, as DNA: TGTGCCAGCAGTTATGAGTCCAGCGGGGCCAATGAGCAGTTCTTC. It translates to CASSYESSGANEQFF.

This clonotype was seen a single time. The chain joins TRBV9 to TRBJ2-5, with TRBD1 as a possible D gene (8 bases). The CDR3 is 17 residues long. With 3 bases removed from V and 9 bases from J, the gap between germline ends came to 27 bases. Germline V gene sequence: CDR1 SGDLS, CDR2 YYNGEE. The CDR3 region has the DNA TGTGCCAGCAGCGAGACCGCCCCAGGGGGCTGGGGAGGGGCCCAGTACTTC. Translated: CASSETAPGGWGGAQYF.

This chain connects TRBV7-9 to TRBJ2-2; TRBD1 matches 8 bases. Germline assignment: CDR1 SEHNR and CDR2 FQNEAQ (reference sequence). This CDR3 has 15 residues. The J segment lost 4 bases and the V segment lost 5 bases, leaving 6 bases of the junction unmatched. The CDR3 DNA follows: TGTGCCAGCAGCCTCGGACAGGGAGGCACCGGGGAGCTGTTTTTT. Amino acid sequence: CASSLGQGGTGELFF.

This clonotype was detected many times. This may stem from a read error, because a much larger clone lies one nucleotide away. V gene TRBV7-9 combines with J gene TRBJ2-5; tentative D call: TRBD2 (5 bases). The CDR3 has 15 amino acids. Germline V gene sequence: CDR1 SEHNR, CDR2 FQNEAQ (reference sequence). The CDR3 loop is CASSFVTGILETQHF. CDR3 nucleotides: TGTGCCAGCAGCTTCGTTACCGGGATTCTGGAGACCCAGCACTTC.

This clonotype has ten or more counts. The chain employs TRBV18 and TRBJ2-7; D unclear. Trimming removed 2 bases at V and 7 bases at J, with 12 bases between. From germline, CDR1 is KGHSH and CDR2 LQKENI. CDR3 size: 13 residues. The CDR3 DNA follows: TGTGCCAGCTCACCAAGTGCGGATTCGGAGCAGTACTTC. It yields the protein CASSPSADSEQYF.

This clonotype came up many times. V and J are TRBV6-5 and TRBJ1-5; 10 bases map to TRBD1. CDR1 and CDR2 from the germline V gene are MNHEY and SVGAGI. Unmatched junction bases numbered 10, after V lost 5 bases and J lost 3 bases. This CDR3 is 17 amino acids long. The CDR3 DNA reads TGTGCCAGCAGTCCTAGACAGGGGGCAAGGATCAATCAGCCCCAGCATTTT. Its translation is CASSPRQGARINQPQHF.

This clonotype has only a few counts. The rearrangement links TRBV6-5 to TRBJ2-7, with TRBD2 matching over 9 bases. Germline V gene lookup returns CDR1 MNHEY and CDR2 SVGAGI. This CDR3 is built from 16 residues. Unmatched junction bases numbered 9, after V lost 5 bases and J lost 1 base. The chain's CDR3 is CASSHGAGGISYEQYF. The CDR3 DNA reads TGTGCCAGCAGTCACGGGGCGGGGGGGATTTCCTACGAGCAGTACTTC.

The V gene is TRBV27, the J gene TRBJ1-4, with 9 positions matching TRBD1. Germline loops: CDR1 MNHEY, CDR2 SMNVEV (reference sequence). There are 19 residues in the CDR3. J lost 3 bases, V lost 4 bases, and 15 bases had no gene match. The CDR3 DNA follows: TGTGCCAGCAGTTCCCGGGACAGGGTACCGCTCCCGCCTAATGAAAAACTGTTTTTT. Its translation is CASSSRDRVPLPPNEKLFF.

This sequence joins TRBV5-4 and TRBJ2-1; the D gene could be TRBD1 or TRBD2 (6 bases each). The CDR3 contains 14 residues. In germline, CDR1 is SGHNT, CDR2 YYREEE (reference sequence). V was shortened by 4 bases and J by 2 bases, with 10 bases between the two germline ends. The CDR3 reads CASSPGGPYNEQFF. The CDR3 coding sequence is TGTGCCAGCAGCCCCGGGGGCCCCTACAATGAGCAGTTCTTC.

Comment on this clonotype: Since the CDR3 does not end with the conserved phenylalanine or tryptophan, this likely comes from a read error. The DNA is omitted, as the CDR3 cannot be located on it reliably, and the CDR3 follows TCRdb's listing. The chain has TRBV2 and TRBJ2-5; no check of the table's D call, TRBD1, against the DNA was made. Germline V gene data show CDR1 as SNHLY and CDR2 as FYNNEI. Including both end residues, the CDR3 is 14 amino acids long. CDR3 in amino acids: CASSLQGNGYTFGS.

The J gene is TRBJ1-6, the V gene TRBV2; weak D call: TRBD1 (6 bases). V was trimmed by 2 bases and J by 10 bases, leaving 12 bases between them. Germline values: CDR1 SNHLY, CDR2 FYNNEI. CDR3 size: 14 residues. CDR3 coding DNA: TGTGCCAGCAGTGAACAGGGGAGTCAGTCACCCCTCCACTTT. Translation: CASSEQGSQSPLHF. Together with reference TRBV2 and TRBJ1-6, the CDR3 gives the full variable domain: EPEVTQTPSHQVTQMGQEVILRCVPISNHLYFYWYRQILGQKVEFLVSFYNNEISEKSEIFDDQFSVERPDGSNFTLKIRSTKLEDSAMYFCASSEQGSQSPLHFGNGTRLTVT.

This clonotype appeared many times. V and J are TRBV11-2 and TRBJ2-1, with D perhaps given as TRBD1 or TRBD2 (6 bases each). This CDR3 contains 15 residues. V lost 1 base and J lost 3, with 10 bases in between. The germline gives CDR1 SGHAT, CDR2 FQNNGV. The CDR3 loop reads CASSLVQGLYNEQFF. CDR3 sequence (DNA): TGTGCCAGCAGCTTAGTACAGGGACTCTACAATGAGCAGTTCTTC.

There are many counts of this clonotype. The chain employs TRBV29-1 and TRBJ2-1; D is unresolved. The V gene's germline CDR1 is SQVTM and CDR2 ANQGSEA. V was shortened by 3 bases and J by 4 bases, with 4 bases between the two germline ends. The CDR3 spans 11 residues. The CDR3 DNA follows: TGCAGCGTTGAGGGGTACAATGAGCAGTTCTTC. Translating it yields CSVEGYNEQFF.

The rearrangement joins TRBV5-1 to TRBJ2-5; TRBD1 might be the D (7 bases). Looked up from germline, CDR1 is SGHRS and CDR2 is YFSETQ. V gave up 5 bases and J gave up 5 bases, with 19 bases separating them. This CDR3 region has 15 residues. The CDR3 spells CASRGQGGTGETQYF. The CDR3 DNA follows: TGCGCCAGCAGAGGCCAGGGGGGCACCGGGGAGACCCAGTACTTC.

This clonotype was detected many times. The chain links TRBV6-1 to TRBJ2-2; D not resolved. The CDR3 is 12 amino acids. The germline gives CDR1 MNHNS, CDR2 SASEGT. Trimming pared 7 bases from V and 5 bases from J, leaving 8 bases between. The CDR3 loop is CASNLGTGELFF. The CDR3 nucleotides are TGTGCCAGCAACCTAGGGACCGGGGAGCTGTTTTTT.

Worth noting for this clonotype: With a much larger clone just one base away, this may be a read error. The V call is TRBV20-1, the J call TRBJ2-7; 7 positions match TRBD1. CDR3 length: 11 residues. The germline V gene encodes CDR1 DFQATT and CDR2 SNEGSKA (reference sequence). The CDR3 spells CSAPRGRGQSF. For the CDR3, the DNA is TGCAGTGCTCCCAGGGGAAGGGGGCAGTCCTTC.

This clonotype was recorded many times. The V gene is TRBV9, the J gene TRBJ2-3, with D maybe TRBD1 (6 bases). The germline CDR1 and CDR2 sequences are SGDLS and YYNGEE. There are 14 residues in the CDR3. Trimming shortened V by 3 bases and J by 4 bases, and 12 bases separated the two germline ends. The CDR3 DNA reads as TGTGCCAGCAGCGGACTTGGGGGCCCAGATACGCAGTATTTT. Translating gives CASSGLGGPDTQYF.

This clonotype was recorded at least ten times. V and J are TRBV5-8 and TRBJ2-5; D may match TRBD1 or TRBD2 (5 bases each). Per germline, CDR1 SGHTS and CDR2 YDEGEE. The CDR3 sequence is 15 residues long. Between the trimmed V and J ends, which lost 4 bases and 1 base, there was a span of 14 bases. The CDR3 DNA reads as TGTGCCAGCAGCCTTGGGACCATATTCCAAGAGACCCAGTACTTC. It is translated as CASSLGTIFQETQYF.

This clonotype was recorded only once. The chain combines TRBV20-1 with TRBJ2-4; D is possibly TRBD1 or TRBD2 (5 bases each). CDR3 length: 16 residues. Germline V CDR1 and CDR2: DFQATT, SNEGSKA (reference sequence). Trimming took off 5 bases at V and 0 bases at J, with 17 bases between the two ends. CDR3 nucleotides: TGCAGTGCTTTATCAAGCGCAGGGAGAGCCAAAAACATTCAGTACTTC. Encoded protein: CSALSSAGRAKNIQYF.

With respect to this clonotype: This CDR3 is missing its conserved last phenylalanine or tryptophan, likely due to a read error. The chain joins TRBV29-1 to TRBJ2-1; D might be TRBD2 (5 bases). Germline CDR1 is SQVTM and CDR2 is ANQGSEA. V was pared by 7 bases and J by 1 base, with 14 bases between. This CDR3 is 14 amino acids long. Written as DNA, the CDR3 is TGCAGCGCCCGAGGGCAGTTTTCCTACAATGAGCAGTTCAGA. It translates to CSARGQFSYNEQFR.

This clonotype turned up a few times. The V call is TRBV5-8, the J call TRBJ1-5; the D is unclear. V dropped 4 bases and J dropped 3 bases, with 11 bases sitting between them. The CDR3 has 14 residues. The germline gives CDR1 SGHTS, CDR2 YDEGEE. In DNA form, the CDR3 reads TGTGCCAGCAGCCCAGAGGTGGCCAATCAGCCCCAGCATTTT. This translates into CASSPEVANQPQHF.

This clonotype appeared a few times. The gene calls are TRBV5-4 and TRBJ1-1; D ambiguous. CDR1 and CDR2 from the germline V gene are SGHNT and YYREEE (reference sequence). This CDR3 has 14 amino acids. Trimming took off 2 bases at V and 1 base at J, with 9 bases between the two ends. The CDR3 reads CASSFGVQNTEAFF. The CDR3 nucleotides read TGTGCCAGCAGCTTTGGTGTCCAGAACACTGAAGCTTTCTTT.